This T cell receptor beta chain stems from a study of blood T cell repertoires in COVID-19. Study overall: Acute and convalescent COVID-19 specimens originated in the United States, Italy and Spain. PBMCs, B-cell-depleted T cells, or T cells were the source of the cDNA or gDNA that made up the material.

Per the study methods: Using reference gene primer amplification, nucleated cell counts were estimated. Profiling relied on immunoSEQ multiplex PCR, and the TCRdb table lists in-frame clones only, not all of them. V and J calls and clone size are copied from that table; D and trimming were computed from the DNA. This repertoire shows roughly 250,000 clones, approximately 79% found once; its top ten account for 3% to 4%. There are 14 residues in the CDR3. CDR1 GTSNPN and CDR2 SVGIG come from the germline V gene (reference sequence). V lost 4 bases to trimming and J lost 7 bases; unmatched junction nucleotides: 8.

The clonotype originates from a woman in her thirties or forties with active or convalescent COVID-19. V usage is TRBV30 and J usage is TRBJ2-1; TRBD2 matches 9 bases. Sequences were obtained from peripheral blood. The CDR3 coding sequence is TGTGCCTGGACCCGCGGCGGGGGGGCTAATGAGCAGTTCTTC. This codes for CAWTRGGGANEQFF.